A selection of T cell receptor beta chains follows, all from one sample in a study of blood T cell repertoires in COVID-19. Profiling relied on immunoSEQ multiplex PCR, and the TCRdb table lists in-frame clones only, not all of them. The table records around 190,000 clones, around 83% of them present only once. The sample consisted of peripheral blood. The receptors come from an older woman with acute or convalescent COVID-19. Each CDR3 is given with its conserved first and last residue. A D gene is named only where the DNA matches it firmly. Rows may omit the clone size; those that give it use once, few, many or a size class.

CDR3 DNA	CDR3 protein	D gene	V gene	J gene	clone size
TGTGCCAGCCACAAGGGGACAGGGGGCGCCCAGGTCTATGGCTACACCTTC	CASHKGTGGAQVYGYTF	TRBD1	TRBV7-3	TRBJ1-2	.
TGTGCCAGTCTTTCTTCAGGTAACACTGAAGCTTTCTTT	CASLSSGNTEAFF	.	TRBV12-3/TRBV12-4	TRBJ1-1	.
TGCGCCAGCAGCCTTCGGTTCAATTCACCCCTCCACTTT	CASSLRFNSPLHF	.	TRBV4-1	TRBJ1-6	.
TGTGCCACCAGTGTTACAGGGGACCAGCCCCAGCATTTT	CATSVTGDQPQHF	TRBD1	TRBV15	TRBJ1-5	.
TGTGCCAGTAGTAGCGGGAGGGGAAATGAGCAGTTCTTC	CASSSGRGNEQFF	TRBD2	TRBV19	TRBJ2-1	.
TGTGCCAGCAGTTACTTTTGGGGGGATTCACCCCTCCACTTT	CASSYFWGDSPLHF	.	TRBV6-5	TRBJ1-6	.
TGTGCCAGCAGCTTTTGGCAGGGAACCAAAAACATTCAGTACTTC	CASSFWQGTKNIQYF	.	TRBV13	TRBJ2-4	once
TGTGCCAGCAGCTGGGACAGTTTAAATAATTCACCCCTCCACTTT	CASSWDSLNNSPLHF	TRBD1	TRBV5-5	TRBJ1-6	.
TGTGCCAGCAGCTCCACTCCCCTCGGGGATACGCAGTATTTT	CASSSTPLGDTQYF	.	TRBV11-2	TRBJ2-3	.
TGTGCCAGCAACCCGACTAGCGGGAGGGTAGATACGCAGTATTTT	CASNPTSGRVDTQYF	TRBD2	TRBV27	TRBJ2-3	.
TGTGCCAGCGGCGGACACCAGAACACTGAAGCTTTCTTT	CASGGHQNTEAFF	.	TRBV6-5	TRBJ1-1	.
TGTGCCAGCTCACCGGGTACAGTAGGCACTGAAGCTTTCTTT	CASSPGTVGTEAFF	.	TRBV18	TRBJ1-1	once
TGTGCCAGCAGCGTAAATCATTTCGACAGGGGAAACACCATATATTTT	CASSVNHFDRGNTIYF	.	TRBV9	TRBJ1-3	.
TGTGCCAGCACCTTCGGACTAGCGGGGGGGAATGAGCAGTTCTTC	CASTFGLAGGNEQFF	TRBD2	TRBV28	TRBJ2-1	.
TGTGCCAGCAGCAACAGACTAGTTCCTACAGATACGCAGTATTTT	CASSNRLVPTDTQYF	.	TRBV2	TRBJ2-3	.
TGTGCCAGCAGGGTACAGGGGGTTTATGGCTACACCTTC	CASRVQGVYGYTF	TRBD1	TRBV2	TRBJ1-2	.
TGTGCCAGCAGCCAAGCCCGACACCTTGGCGAGCAGTACTTC	CASSQARHLGEQYF	.	TRBV3-1/TRBV3-2	TRBJ2-7	.
TGTGCCAGCAGCGCTCTAGCGGGAGGGCGGAAAGGTGATGAGCAGTTCTTC	CASSALAGGRKGDEQFF	TRBD2	TRBV9	TRBJ2-1	.
TGTGCCAGCAGCCCGCGGTTAAGCCGTGGAAACACCATATATTTT	CASSPRLSRGNTIYF	.	TRBV3-1/TRBV3-2	TRBJ1-3	.
TGTGCCAGCACCCCCCGACTCAGTAGCAATCAGCCCCAGCATTTT	CASTPRLSSNQPQHF	.	TRBV7-2	TRBJ1-5	.
TGTGCCAGCAGCGCCAGACTATTCACAGATACGCAGTATTTT	CASSARLFTDTQYF	.	TRBV7-8	TRBJ2-3	.
TGTGCCAGCAGCTCGTTCAGAGGCCCCGGGGAGCTGTTTTTT	CASSSFRGPGELFF	.	TRBV7-9	TRBJ2-2	few
TGTGCCAGTAGTAGCCCGGGACTCCCCGTGGCCGAGCAGTACTTC	CASSSPGLPVAEQYF	.	TRBV19	TRBJ2-7	.
TGTGCCAGCAGCTTAGTCGGGACTACCATCTACGAGCAGTACTTC	CASSLVGTTIYEQYF	TRBD2	TRBV7-2	TRBJ2-7	.
TGCAGTGCTAGTACTAAGAACTATGAAGCTTTCTTT	CSASTKNYEAFF	.	TRBV20-1	TRBJ1-1	.
TGTGCCAGCAGGGCGGCGGGAATAAACGGGGAGCTGTTTTTT	CASRAAGINGELFF	.	TRBV2	TRBJ2-2	.
TGTGCCAGCTCCCGAACTGGACAGGGACCTTATGGCTACACCTTC	CASSRTGQGPYGYTF	TRBD1	TRBV18	TRBJ1-2	.
TGTGCCAGCAGCTTAGCCGCCGCTGCCAGGGGGACTGGCTACACCTTC	CASSLAAAARGTGYTF	TRBD1	TRBV13	TRBJ1-2	.
TGTGCCAGCAGTTTAAGTAGCGGCACCGGGGAGCTGTTTTTT	CASSLSSGTGELFF	.	TRBV28	TRBJ2-2	.
TGTGCCAGCAGCGTAGATGGGACAGGGGGCTCTTTGCGTGGCTACACCTTC	CASSVDGTGGSLRGYTF	TRBD1	TRBV9	TRBJ1-2	once
TGTGCCAGCTCCCTCGACCAAGAGACCCAGTACTTC	CASSLDQETQYF	.	TRBV18	TRBJ2-5	.
TGTGCCAGCAGTATCGGGGGCTCTGGAAACACCATATATTTT	CASSIGGSGNTIYF	.	TRBV6-5	TRBJ1-3	few
TGTGCCAGCAGCGAGGGGACAGGGTTGAACACTGAAGCTTTCTTT	CASSEGTGLNTEAFF	TRBD1	TRBV9	TRBJ1-1	.
TGTGCCTGGAGTTTGAGGGGCGGGAATGGCTACACCTTC	CAWSLRGGNGYTF	.	TRBV30	TRBJ1-2	.
TGTGCCAGCAGTTTGGTACAGGGGACTGAAGCTTTCTTT	CASSLVQGTEAFF	TRBD1	TRBV28	TRBJ1-1	.
TGTGCCTGGACCCCCGGGGGAAACACTGAAGCTTTCTTT	CAWTPGGNTEAFF	.	TRBV30	TRBJ1-1	.
TGTGCCAGCAGCCCGGAGGGCCTGGGTCAAAATACGCAGTATTTT	CASSPEGLGQNTQYF	.	TRBV7-8	TRBJ2-3	.
TGTGCCAGCAGTTCGACAGGGGGCGATCAGCCCCAGCATTTT	CASSSTGGDQPQHF	TRBD1	TRBV6-6	TRBJ1-5	.